The text below deals with one T cell receptor beta chain. These data are taken from a study of shared clonotypes between healthy human individuals. The CDR3 contains 13 residues. The germline V and J ends were trimmed by 5 bases and 2 bases, with 9 bases remaining between them. Germline CDR1 and CDR2: SGHVS and FQNEAQ. TCRdb keeps only in-frame clones here, not all; method: immunoSEQ multiplex PCR. The table shows more than 2 million clones, with under 97% occurring only once. The receptor was isolated from a man younger than 30 in good health. V is TRBV7-8 and J is TRBJ1-2, with a weak D call TRBD1 (6 bases). Sequencing was done on a sample of naive CD4+ T cells sorted from blood. Subset meaning: CD45RA+ positively selected. DNA for the CDR3: TGTGCCAGCAGCGGGGGCCCGAACTATGGCTACACCTTC. Amino acids: CASSGGPNYGYTF.